This T cell receptor (beta chain) was obtained from a study of blood T cell repertoires in COVID-19. Generated by immunoSEQ multiplex PCR, the TCRdb table keeps only in-frame clones and is missing some. The table includes some 200,000 clones, about 91% detected once. This CDR3 is built from 14 residues. CDR1 is SGHRS, CDR2 YFSETQ, per germline. V lost 3 bases, J lost 4 bases, and 11 bases lay in between. This clone has just a few counts. The receptor comes from a man aged 25 to 45 with acute or convalescent COVID-19. The sample was peripheral blood. J is TRBJ2-1 and V is TRBV5-1; no clear D gene. The CDR3 DNA follows: TGCGCCAGCAGCTCCATCGAAGAGTACAATGAGCAGTTCTTC. It yields the protein CASSSIEEYNEQFF.